A selection of T cell receptor beta chains follows, all from one sample in a study of cytomegalovirus exposure and HLA in healthy donors. Only in-frame clones appear in the TCRdb table, and some are missing; sequencing was by immunoSEQ multiplex PCR. The table records 140,000 to 150,000 clones, under 70% of them present only once. What was sequenced was PBMCs. These TCRs come from a woman aged 55-70 years in good health and CMV-seronegative. CDR3s include the opening cysteine and the closing phenylalanine or tryptophan. D genes are given only for firm matches. The size entry is marked missing in some rows and otherwise reads once, few, many or a size class.

j_gene,len,d_gene,v_gene,abundance,CDR3aa,CDR3nt
TRBJ1-1,15,NA,TRBV7-9,NA,CSSSLAAGVGTEAFF,TGTTCCAGCAGCTTAGCGGCCGGGGTTGGAACTGAAGCTTTCTTT
TRBJ2-2,16,TRBD2,TRBV11-2,few,CASSLIGGLAGGELFF,TGTGCCAGCAGCTTAATCGGAGGACTAGCGGGCGGGGAGCTGTTTTTT
TRBJ2-7,13,TRBD1,TRBV11-2,few,CASRNTGVYEQYF,TGTGCCAGCAGGAATACAGGGGTATACGAGCAGTACTTC
TRBJ1-1,13,NA,TRBV25-1,NA,CASTRLGGTEAFF,TGTGCCAGCACCCGACTTGGGGGGACTGAAGCTTTCTTT
TRBJ1-3,15,NA,TRBV9,NA,CASSVTGSSGNTIYF,TGTGCCAGCAGCGTCACAGGGAGCTCTGGAAACACCATATATTTT
TRBJ2-3,13,NA,TRBV29-1,NA,CSVRVPRTDTQYF,TGCAGCGTTCGGGTCCCGCGCACAGATACGCAGTATTTT
TRBJ2-1,18,NA,TRBV7-8,NA,CASSPFRVPRGPYNEQFF,TGTGCCAGCAGCCCCTTCCGGGTCCCCCGTGGCCCCTACAATGAGCAGTTCTTC
TRBJ2-1,16,TRBD2,TRBV5-1,NA,CASSPGGLAGANEQFF,TGCGCCAGCAGCCCCGGCGGATTAGCGGGAGCTAATGAGCAGTTCTTC
TRBJ1-4,15,NA,TRBV5-1,NA,CASSLGRAPNEKLFF,TGCGCCAGCAGCTTGGGGAGGGCACCTAATGAAAAACTGTTTTTT
TRBJ1-1,14,NA,TRBV7-8,NA,CASSFLDRNTEAFF,TGTGCCAGCAGCTTCTTAGACAGGAACACTGAAGCTTTCTTT
TRBJ2-1,15,TRBD2,TRBV7-6,NA,CASSGLAGAHNEQFF,TGTGCCAGCAGCGGTTTAGCGGGAGCCCACAATGAGCAGTTCTTC
TRBJ1-1,11,NA,TRBV20-1,NA,CSASELAEAFF,TGCAGTGCCTCCGAGCTAGCTGAAGCTTTCTTT
TRBJ2-6,14,NA,TRBV6-6,NA,CASSYSEGANVLTF,TGTGCCAGCAGTTACTCGGAGGGTGCCAACGTCCTGACTTTC
TRBJ1-2,15,NA,TRBV7-3,NA,CASSLVGAGLGGYTF,TGTGCCAGCAGCTTAGTAGGTGCAGGCCTCGGTGGCTACACCTTC
TRBJ2-1,17,TRBD2,TRBV2,few,CASSAIRDYLVGNEQFF,TGTGCCAGCAGCGCGATTCGGGACTACCTTGTCGGCAATGAGCAGTTCTTC
TRBJ2-7,14,NA,TRBV5-6,NA,CASSRTQGTYEQYF,TGTGCCAGCAGCCGAACCCAGGGTACCTACGAGCAGTACTTC
TRBJ1-1,15,TRBD1,TRBV4-1,NA,CASSPDQGVNTEAFF,TGCGCCAGCAGCCCGGACCAGGGGGTGAACACTGAAGCTTTCTTT
TRBJ2-7,14,NA,TRBV2,NA,CASKPLGGIDEQYF,TGTGCCAGCAAGCCCCTCGGGGGTATCGACGAGCAGTACTTC
TRBJ1-5,15,TRBD1,TRBV19,few,CASSIGTQGAQPQHF,TGTGCCAGTAGTATAGGGACACAGGGGGCTCAGCCCCAGCATTTT
TRBJ2-1,15,TRBD2,TRBV7-3,NA,CASSSQRGPWNEQFF,TGTGCCAGCAGCTCCCAGCGGGGGCCCTGGAATGAGCAGTTCTTC
TRBJ2-7,16,TRBD1,TRBV7-2,NA,CASSLVGQGFSYEQYF,TGTGCCAGCAGCTTAGTAGGACAGGGCTTCTCCTACGAGCAGTACTTC
TRBJ2-7,14,TRBD2,TRBV6-1,NA,CASRTSGRVGEQYF,TGTGCCAGCAGGACTAGCGGGAGAGTAGGTGAGCAGTACTTC
TRBJ1-1,15,NA,TRBV7-8,NA,CASLLHRAANTEAFF,TGTGCCAGCCTTCTACACAGGGCCGCGAACACTGAAGCTTTCTTT
TRBJ2-3,15,TRBD2,TRBV9,NA,CASSPPGLAGLTQYF,TGTGCCAGCAGCCCACCGGGGCTAGCGGGACTTACGCAGTATTTT
TRBJ2-5,13,NA,TRBV5-1,NA,CASSLVRGETQYF,TGCGCCAGCAGCTTGGTAAGGGGAGAGACCCAGTACTTC
TRBJ2-7,14,NA,TRBV5-6,few,CASSFGQVTYEQYF,TGTGCCAGCAGCTTCGGCCAGGTAACCTACGAGCAGTACTTC
TRBJ1-3,15,NA,TRBV6-6,NA,CASSYPQFSGNTIYF,TGTGCCAGCAGTTACCCACAGTTCTCTGGAAACACCATATATTTT
TRBJ2-2,15,NA,TRBV11-2,NA,CASSSGSYVAGELFF,TGTGCCAGCAGCTCCGGGTCTTACGTCGCCGGGGAGCTGTTTTTT
TRBJ2-3,16,TRBD2,TRBV18,NA,CASSTTAGGFGDTQYF,TGTGCCAGCTCAACAACAGCGGGAGGATTTGGGGATACGCAGTATTTT
TRBJ2-3,14,NA,TRBV7-2,NA,CASSLVSATDTQYF,TGTGCCAGCAGCTTAGTTAGCGCGACAGATACGCAGTATTTT
TRBJ2-6,15,NA,TRBV2,NA,CASSEFGSGANVLTF,TGTGCCAGCAGTGAATTCGGCTCTGGGGCCAACGTCCTGACTTTC
TRBJ2-1,14,TRBD2,TRBV6-5,NA,CASSFDGRSNEQFF,TGTGCCAGCAGTTTTGACGGGAGGTCCAATGAGCAGTTCTTC
TRBJ2-2,15,NA,TRBV2,NA,CASSPTTGTPGELFF,TGTGCCAGCAGTCCAACTACCGGGACACCCGGGGAGCTGTTTTTT
TRBJ2-4,13,NA,TRBV18,NA,CASSPSGEGIQYF,TGTGCCAGCTCACCCTCGGGGGAAGGCATTCAGTACTTC
TRBJ2-7,14,NA,TRBV7-9,NA,CASSLDGGAYEQYF,TGTGCCAGCAGCTTAGACGGGGGAGCCTACGAGCAGTACTTC
TRBJ1-5,12,NA,TRBV5-4,NA,CASSLDSQPQHF,TGTGCCAGCAGCTTGGACAGCCAGCCCCAGCATTTT